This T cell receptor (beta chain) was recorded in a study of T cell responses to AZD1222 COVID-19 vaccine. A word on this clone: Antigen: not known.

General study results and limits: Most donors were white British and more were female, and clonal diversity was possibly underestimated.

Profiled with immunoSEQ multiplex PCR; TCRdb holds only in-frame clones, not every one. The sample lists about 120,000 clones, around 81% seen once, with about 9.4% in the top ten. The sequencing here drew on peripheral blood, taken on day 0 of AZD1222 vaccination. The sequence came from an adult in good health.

The CDR3 DNA reads as TGTGCCAGCAGTATAGGGGGCCCCGGGGAGCTGTTTTTT. Amino acids: CASSIGGPGELFF. The chain employs TRBV12-3 or TRBV12-4 and TRBJ2-2; 7 bases are a match to TRBD1. The CDR3 has 13 residues. V shed 5 bases, J shed 6 bases, and the junction held 3 bases outside the gene matches.